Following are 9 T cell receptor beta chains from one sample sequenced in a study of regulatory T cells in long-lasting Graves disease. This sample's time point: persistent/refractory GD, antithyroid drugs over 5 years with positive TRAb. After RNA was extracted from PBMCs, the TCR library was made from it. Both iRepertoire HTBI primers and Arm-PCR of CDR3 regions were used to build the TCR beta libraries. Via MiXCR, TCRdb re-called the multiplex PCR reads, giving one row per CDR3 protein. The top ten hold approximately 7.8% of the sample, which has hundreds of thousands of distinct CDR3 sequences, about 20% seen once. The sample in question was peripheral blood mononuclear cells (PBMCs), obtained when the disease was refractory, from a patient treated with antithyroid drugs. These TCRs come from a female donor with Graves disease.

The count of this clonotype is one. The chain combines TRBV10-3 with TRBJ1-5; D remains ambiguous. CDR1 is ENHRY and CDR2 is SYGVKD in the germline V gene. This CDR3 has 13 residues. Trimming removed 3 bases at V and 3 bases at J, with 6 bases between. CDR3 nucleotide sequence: TGTGCCATCAGTGACAGGATCAATCAGCCCCAGCATTTT. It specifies CAISDRINQPQHF.

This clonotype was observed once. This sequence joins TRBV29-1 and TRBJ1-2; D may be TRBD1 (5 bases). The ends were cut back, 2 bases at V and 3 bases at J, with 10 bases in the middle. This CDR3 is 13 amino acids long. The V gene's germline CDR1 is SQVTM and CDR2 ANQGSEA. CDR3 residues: CSVEWSGHYGYTF. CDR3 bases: TGCAGCGTTGAATGGTCAGGGCACTATGGCTACACCTTC.

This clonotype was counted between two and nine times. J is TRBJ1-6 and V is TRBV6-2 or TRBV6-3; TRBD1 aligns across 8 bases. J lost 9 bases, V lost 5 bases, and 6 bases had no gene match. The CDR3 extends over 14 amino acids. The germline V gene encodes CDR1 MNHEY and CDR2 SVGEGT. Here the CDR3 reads CASSEGQEGSPLHF. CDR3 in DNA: TGTGCCAGCAGTGAGGGACAGGAAGGTTCACCCCTCCACTTT.

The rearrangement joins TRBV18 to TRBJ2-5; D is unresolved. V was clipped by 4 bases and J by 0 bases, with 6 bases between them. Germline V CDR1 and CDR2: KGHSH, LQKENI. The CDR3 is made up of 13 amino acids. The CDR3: CASSQGHQETQYF. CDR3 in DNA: TGTGCCAGCTCACAGGGTCACCAAGAGACCCAGTACTTC.

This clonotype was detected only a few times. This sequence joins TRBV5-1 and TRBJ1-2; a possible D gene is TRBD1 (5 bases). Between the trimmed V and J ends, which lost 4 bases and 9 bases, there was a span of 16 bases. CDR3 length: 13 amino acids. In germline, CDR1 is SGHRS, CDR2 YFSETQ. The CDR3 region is CASSPNGAGSYTF. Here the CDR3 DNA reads TGCGCCAGCAGCCCCAATGGGGCGGGAAGCTACACCTTC.

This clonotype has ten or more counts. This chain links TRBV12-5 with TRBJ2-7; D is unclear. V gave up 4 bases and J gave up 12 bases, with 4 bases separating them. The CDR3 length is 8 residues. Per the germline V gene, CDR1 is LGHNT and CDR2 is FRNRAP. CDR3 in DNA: TGTGCTAGTGGTTCTTCGTACTTC. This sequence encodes CASGSSYF. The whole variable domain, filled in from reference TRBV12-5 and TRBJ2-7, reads DARVTQTPRHKVTEMGQEVTMRCQPILGHNTVFWYRQTMMQGLELLAYFRNRAPLDDSGMPKDRFSAEMPDATLATLKIQPSEPRDSAVYFCASGSSYFGPGTRLTVT.

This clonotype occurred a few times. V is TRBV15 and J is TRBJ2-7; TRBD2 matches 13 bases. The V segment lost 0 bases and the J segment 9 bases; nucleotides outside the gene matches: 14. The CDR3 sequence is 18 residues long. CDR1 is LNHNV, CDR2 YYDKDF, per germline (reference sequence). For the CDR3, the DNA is TGTGCCACCAGCAGAGATCGTGGGACTAGCGGGACCCTACGGGTGCAGTACTTC. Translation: CATSRDRGTSGTLRVQYF.

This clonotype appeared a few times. DNA of the CDR3: TGTGCCATCAGGGAAGCAGGGACGAACACTGAAGCTTTCTTT. Translation: CAIREAGTNTEAFF. The chain is built from TRBV10-3 and TRBJ1-1; TRBD1 might be the D (5 bases). The ends were cut back, 6 bases at V and 1 base at J, with 12 bases in the middle. Germline lookup yields CDR1 ENHRY and CDR2 SYGVKD. The CDR3 extends over 14 amino acids.

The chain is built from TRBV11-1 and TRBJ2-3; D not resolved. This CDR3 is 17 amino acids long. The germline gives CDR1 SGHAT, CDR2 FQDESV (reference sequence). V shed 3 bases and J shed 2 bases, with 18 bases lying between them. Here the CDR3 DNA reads TGTGCCAGCAGCTTCCCGGCCTGGATGCGGAACACAGATACGCAGTATTTT. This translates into CASSFPAWMRNTDTQYF.